The 32 T cell receptor beta chains given below trace back to one sample, sequenced in a study of control samples from healthy donors and cancer patients. Data came from immunoSEQ multiplex PCR; TCRdb stores just in-frame clones and leaves some out. The profile shows about 100,000 clones, approximately 80% of them singletons. Sequencing was carried out using blood. Receptors originate from a man aged 25-40 years in good health.

The chain couples TRBV3-1 (or the pseudogene TRBV3-2) to TRBJ1-6, with TRBD1 as a possible D gene (5 bases). The CDR3 is 18 residues long. Germline-derived CDR1 and CDR2 are LGHDT and YNNKEL (reference sequence). Trimming took off 2 bases at V and 10 bases at J, with 24 bases between the two ends. CDR3 sequence: CASSQRFPGRGMGSPLHF. In DNA, the CDR3 is TGTGCCAGCAGCCAAAGATTTCCAGGACGGGGGATGGGATCACCCCTCCACTTT.

This sequence joins TRBV5-1 and TRBJ2-5; D unclear. V gave up 4 bases and J gave up 1 base, with 8 bases separating them. This CDR3 comprises 13 residues. CDR1 is SGHRS and CDR2 is YFSETQ in the germline V gene. The CDR3 spells CASSPGTQETQYF. CDR3 bases: TGCGCCAGCAGCCCCGGAACCCAAGAGACCCAGTACTTC.

This clone was seen just once. The chain links TRBV5-4 to TRBJ2-1; no reliable D call. V was trimmed by 4 bases and J by 7 bases, leaving 12 bases between them. The CDR3 totals 13 residues. CDR1 is SGHNT, CDR2 YYREEE, per germline (reference sequence). The DNA of the CDR3 is TGTGCCAGCAGCACAGTCAAGTGGAATGAGCAGTTCTTC. Translating it yields CASSTVKWNEQFF.

V gene TRBV2 combines with J gene TRBJ1-4; 8 bases are a match to TRBD1. The ends lost 11 bases at V and 7 bases at J; junction bases unmatched: 12. CDR3 size: 14 residues. Germline values: CDR1 SNHLY, CDR2 FYNNEI. The CDR3: CAGKTGGNSEKLFF. The DNA for the CDR3 is TGTGCCGGAAAAACAGGGGGAAATAGTGAAAAACTGTTTTTT.

The chain has TRBV24-1 and TRBJ1-1, with D maybe TRBD1 (6 bases). The CDR3 is made up of 13 amino acids. Germline lookup yields CDR1 KGHDR and CDR2 SFDVKD. The V gene lost 5 bases and the J gene lost 4 bases, with 10 bases spanning the gap. The CDR3 bases are TGTGCCACCAGTGGCGGAGGGGGCACTGAAGCTTTCTTT. Encoded protein: CATSGGGGTEAFF.

The chain couples TRBV28 to TRBJ1-1; unclear D gene. Trimming pared 2 bases from V and 5 bases from J, leaving 15 bases between. In germline, CDR1 is MDHEN, CDR2 SYDVKM. CDR3 length: 15 residues. CDR3 loop: CASSLGSSRVTEAFF. The CDR3 nucleotides are TGTGCCAGCAGTTTAGGCAGTAGTCGGGTGACTGAAGCTTTCTTT.

Only a few counts were recorded for this clone. V and J are TRBV30 and TRBJ1-6; unclear D gene. The V and J ends lost 5 bases and 7 bases respectively, with 15 bases between them. Germline CDR1 is GTSNPN and CDR2 is SVGIG (reference sequence). The CDR3 runs to 14 residues. CDR3 DNA: TGTGCCTGGGGCCACGGACGGAAGAATTCACCCCTCCACTTT. Amino acids: CAWGHGRKNSPLHF.

The chain recombines TRBV10-3 with TRBJ2-3, with TRBD1 identical over 10 bases. V lost 7 bases and J lost 3; bases outside the gene matches: 10. This CDR3 comprises 16 residues. Germline V lookup: CDR1 ENHRY, CDR2 SYGVKD. CDR3 sequence: CAIMRGLGQGTDTQYF. The DNA for the CDR3 is TGTGCCATCATGAGAGGTCTGGGACAGGGGACAGATACGCAGTATTTT.

The chain joins TRBV28 to TRBJ1-6; D remains ambiguous. This CDR3 comprises 12 residues. The V gene's germline CDR1 is MDHEN and CDR2 SYDVKM. The V and J ends lost 5 bases and 7 bases respectively, with 6 bases between them. The chain's CDR3 is CASSVGNSPLHF. CDR3 coding DNA: TGTGCCAGCAGTGTTGGGAATTCACCCCTCCACTTT.

The genes are TRBV10-3 and TRBJ2-1, with a tentative D call TRBD1 (5 bases). CDR1 ENHRY and CDR2 SYGVKD come from the germline V gene. The germline V and J ends were trimmed by 7 bases and 9 bases, with 16 bases remaining between them. This CDR3 region has 13 residues. The DNA of the CDR3 is TGTGCCATCACAATCCCAGGGTACGGTGAGCAGTTCTTC. Amino acids: CAITIPGYGEQFF.

V is TRBV25-1 and J is TRBJ2-5; 8 bases are shared with TRBD1. The CDR3 length is 14 residues. V shed 5 bases and J 3 bases; nucleotides not matched to a gene: 5. Germline V gene data show CDR1 as MGHDK and CDR2 as SYGVNS. CDR3 in amino acids: CASSKPGQEETQYF. CDR3 DNA: TGTGCCAGCAGTAAACCGGGACAGGAAGAGACCCAGTACTTC.

At least ten counts were recorded for this clone. Other DNA sequences of this sample code for an identical CDR3. V and J are TRBV7-9 and TRBJ2-3; tentatively, D is TRBD2 (5 bases). V lost 5 bases and J 2 bases, leaving 11 bases between the germline ends. Germline CDR1 and CDR2: SEHNR and FQNEAQ (reference sequence). The CDR3 has 14 residues. CDR3 DNA: TGTGCCAGCAGCCCGTCGGGAAACACAGATACGCAGTATTTT. This gives the protein CASSPSGNTDTQYF.

V gene TRBV5-4 combines with J gene TRBJ2-1; the D is unclear. CDR1 and CDR2 from the germline V gene are SGHNT and YYREEE (reference sequence). The CDR3 covers 13 residues. Trimming removed 4 bases at V and 9 bases at J, with 14 bases between. The CDR3 region is CASSPKPTIEQFF. DNA for the CDR3: TGTGCCAGCAGCCCTAAACCAACAATTGAGCAGTTCTTC.

The J gene is TRBJ2-7, the V gene TRBV7-8; 9 bases agree with TRBD1. The CDR3 spans 14 residues. Germline values: CDR1 SGHVS, CDR2 FQNEAQ. Germline trimming cut 4 bases from V and 5 bases from J; bases unmatched to any gene: 6. The CDR3 DNA reads as TGTGCCAGCAGCTCCGGGACAGGGTTTCACGAGCAGTACTTC. Its protein product is CASSSGTGFHEQYF.

The chain links TRBV7-9 to TRBJ2-7, with D perhaps matching TRBD2 (6 bases). CDR3 length equals 17 residues. CDR1 and CDR2 (germline): SEHNR, FQNEAQ (reference sequence). Trimming took 0 bases from V and 4 from J, leaving 19 bases between them. CDR3 residues: CASSLAPAGTGPYEQYF. The CDR3 DNA reads TGTGCCAGCAGCTTAGCCCCCGCAGGGACTGGCCCTTACGAGCAGTACTTC.

The chain joins TRBV19 to TRBJ2-5; 9 nucleotides align to TRBD2. Trimming cost V 3 bases and J 2 bases; bases outside gene matches: 1. Looked up from germline, CDR1 is LNHDA and CDR2 is SQIVND (reference sequence). The CDR3 consists of 14 residues. CDR3 sequence reads: CASSMLAGQETQYF. DNA of the CDR3: TGTGCCAGTAGTATGCTAGCGGGACAAGAGACCCAGTACTTC.

The chain has TRBV7-8 and TRBJ2-1; D is perhaps TRBD1 or TRBD2 (5 bases each). Germline CDR1 and CDR2: SGHVS and FQNEAQ. The V and J ends lost 1 base and 6 bases respectively, with 19 bases between them. The CDR3 is 17 residues long. The CDR3 reads CASSLGNAGLEVNEQFF. The CDR3 region has the DNA TGTGCCAGCAGCTTAGGTAATGCAGGGTTGGAGGTCAATGAGCAGTTCTTC.

This chain links TRBV9 with TRBJ1-2; TRBD1 might be the D (5 bases). Germline V gene lookup returns CDR1 SGDLS and CDR2 YYNGEE. With 0 bases removed from V and 4 bases from J, the gap between germline ends came to 16 bases. CDR3 length: 16 residues. The CDR3 coding sequence is TGTGCCAGCAGCGTAGGGGGAGGGGCGCGAAGCTATGGCTACACCTTC. Protein product: CASSVGGGARSYGYTF.

The chain employs TRBV30 and TRBJ1-4; D is unresolved. CDR3 length: 16 residues. Germline V gives CDR1 GTSNPN, CDR2 SVGIG (reference sequence). V lost 0 bases and J 4 bases, leaving 15 bases between the germline ends. In DNA, the CDR3 is TGTGCCTGGAGTGTGGGTAGTAACCTACTTAATGAAAAACTGTTTTTT. This translates into CAWSVGSNLLNEKLFF.

The V and J genes are TRBV5-4 and TRBJ2-3; D possibly corresponds to TRBD1 (5 bases). The CDR3 is 13 amino acids. V lost 5 bases, J lost 3 bases, and 10 bases lay in between. CDR1 is SGHNT and CDR2 is YYREEE in the germline V gene (reference sequence). The CDR3 region is CASSVRATDTQYF. Written as DNA, the CDR3 is TGTGCCAGCAGTGTCAGGGCTACAGATACGCAGTATTTT. Complete variable domain (other parts from reference TRBV5-4 and TRBJ2-3): ETGVTQSPTHLIKTRGQQVTLRCSSQSGHNTVSWYQQALGQGPQFIFQYYREEENGRGNFPPRFSGLQFPNYSSELNVNALELDDSALYLCASSVRATDTQYFGPGTRLTVL.

The rearrangement uses TRBV10-2 and TRBJ2-2, with 13 bases identical to TRBD2. Germline trimming cut 7 bases from V and 5 bases from J; bases unmatched to any gene: 1. Germline CDR1 WSHSY, CDR2 SAAADI. CDR3 length equals 14 residues. The CDR3 here is CASKLAGGTGELFF. CDR3 bases: TGCGCCAGCAAACTAGCGGGGGGGACCGGGGAGCTGTTTTTT.

The rearrangement uses TRBV7-3 and TRBJ1-2; no reliable D call. Looked up from germline, CDR1 is SGHTA and CDR2 is FQGTGA. The CDR3 sequence is 16 residues long. Trimming stripped 2 bases from V and 6 bases from J, with 19 bases between. CDR3 nucleotide sequence: TGTGCCAGCAGCTTAGAACCAGGCGGCGCCGTCGATGGCTACACCTTC. Encoded protein: CASSLEPGGAVDGYTF.

Here the CDR3 DNA reads TGTGCCAGCAGCTTAGGCCCAGGGTCCGGCACTGAAGCTTTCTTT. Its translation: CASSLGPGSGTEAFF. V gene TRBV7-8 combines with J gene TRBJ1-1; D perhaps matches TRBD1 (5 bases). V lost 1 base and J 4 bases, leaving 13 bases between the germline ends. There are 15 residues in the CDR3. Germline V lookup: CDR1 SGHVS, CDR2 FQNEAQ.

This chain links TRBV30 with TRBJ2-2, with D possibly TRBD1 on 5 matching bases. The CDR3 length is 14 residues. Germline lookup yields CDR1 GTSNPN and CDR2 SVGIG (reference sequence). Trimming removed 0 bases from V and 3 bases from J, with 8 bases in between. The CDR3 nucleotides read TGTGCCTGGAGTGTAAACAGGCACACCGGGGAGCTGTTTTTT. This gives the protein CAWSVNRHTGELFF.

This chain uses TRBV5-5 with TRBJ2-1, with D maybe TRBD1 (5 bases). The germline CDR1 and CDR2 sequences are SGHKS and YYEKEE (reference sequence). There are 15 residues in the CDR3. The V gene lost 3 bases and the J gene lost 0 bases, with 10 bases spanning the gap. CDR3 DNA: TGTGCCAGCAGCTCTCAGGGTTCCTCCTACAATGAGCAGTTCTTC. Translating gives CASSSQGSSYNEQFF.

The chain links TRBV10-3 to TRBJ1-1; no firm D call. The V end lost 2 bases, the J end lost 4 bases, and 11 bases lay between the germline ends. The CDR3 extends over 14 amino acids. Germline V lookup: CDR1 ENHRY, CDR2 SYGVKD. CDR3 nucleotide sequence: TGTGCCATCAGTGAGGGGAACAGAGGCACTGAAGCTTTCTTT. Protein product: CAISEGNRGTEAFF.

The V gene is TRBV7-9, the J gene TRBJ1-4; no clear D gene. CDR3 length: 11 residues. V lost 8 bases and J lost 5, with 6 bases in between. Germline V gene data show CDR1 as SEHNR and CDR2 as FQNEAQ (reference sequence). The CDR3 coding sequence is TGTGCCAGCGGGTCAAATGAAAAACTGTTTTTT. It codes for CASGSNEKLFF.

The chain is built from TRBV7-9 and TRBJ2-1; TRBD2 matches 9 bases. CDR3 length equals 13 residues. Germline CDR1 is SEHNR and CDR2 is FQNEAQ (reference sequence). Unmatched junction bases numbered 11, after V lost 5 bases and J lost 15 bases. The CDR3 protein is CASSIRSGGLAFF. The CDR3 DNA sequence: TGTGCCAGCAGCATACGTAGCGGGGGCCTTGCGTTCTTC. The full variable domain, rest sourced from reference TRBV7-9 and TRBJ2-1, is DTGVSQNPRHKITKRGQNVTFRCDPISEHNRLYWYRQTLGQGPEFLTYFQNEAQLEKSRLLSDRFSAERPKGSFSTLEIQRTEQGDSAMYLCASSIRSGGLAFFGPGTRLTVL.

The J gene is TRBJ2-7, the V gene TRBV4-2; perhaps D is TRBD1 or TRBD2 (5 bases each). Germline loops: CDR1 LGHNA, CDR2 YNFKEQ. Between the trimmed V and J ends, which lost 1 base and 6 bases, there was a span of 16 bases. The CDR3 loop spans 15 amino acids. The CDR3 loop is CASSQGGARSSEQYF. For the CDR3, the DNA is TGTGCCAGCAGCCAAGGAGGGGCCAGGTCCAGCGAGCAGTACTTC.

The chain carries TRBV24-1 and TRBJ2-3, with D possibly being TRBD1 or TRBD2 (6 bases each). V was trimmed by 6 bases and J by 1 base, leaving 13 bases between them. Germline V gene lookup returns CDR1 KGHDR and CDR2 SFDVKD. The CDR3 loop spans 15 amino acids. CDR3 residues: CATSQQGGGTDTQYF. The CDR3 nucleotides read TGTGCCACCAGTCAACAGGGCGGGGGCACAGATACGCAGTATTTT.

This clone came up once. The chain has TRBV11-2 and TRBJ1-3; D gene unclear. The germline V gene has CDR1 SGHAT and CDR2 FQNNGV. The CDR3 contains 12 residues. V was pared by 5 bases and J by 4 bases, with 6 bases between. The chain's CDR3 is CASSPTGNTIYF. For the CDR3, the DNA is TGTGCCAGCAGCCCCACGGGAAACACCATATATTTT.

V and J are TRBV5-5 and TRBJ1-4; D is unclear. The germline V gene has CDR1 SGHKS and CDR2 YYEKEE (reference sequence). The CDR3 contains 13 residues. Trimming stripped 3 bases from V and 3 bases from J, with 6 bases between. This CDR3 reads CASSSVANEKLFF. The CDR3 DNA follows: TGTGCCAGCAGCTCGGTGGCTAATGAAAAACTGTTTTTT. The whole variable domain, filled in from reference TRBV5-5 and TRBJ1-4, reads DAGVTQSPTHLIKTRGQQVTLRCSPISGHKSVSWYQQVLGQGPQFIFQYYEKEERGRGNFPDRFSARQFPNYSSELNVNALLLGDSALYLCASSSVANEKLFFGSGTQLSVL.